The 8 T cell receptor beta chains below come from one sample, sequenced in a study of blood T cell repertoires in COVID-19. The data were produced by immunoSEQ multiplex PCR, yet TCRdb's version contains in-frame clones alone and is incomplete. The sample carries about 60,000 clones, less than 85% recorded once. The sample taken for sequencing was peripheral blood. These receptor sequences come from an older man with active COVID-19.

CDR3 region: CAAEVRGLKNEQFF. The CDR3, as DNA: TGTGCCGCTGAGGTGAGAGGGTTAAAAAATGAGCAGTTCTTC. The chain couples TRBV10-3 to TRBJ2-1; the D gene is possibly TRBD2 (5 bases). V was trimmed by 11 bases and J by 7 bases, leaving 21 bases between them. This CDR3 has 14 amino acids. CDR1 is ENHRY, CDR2 SYGVKD, per germline.

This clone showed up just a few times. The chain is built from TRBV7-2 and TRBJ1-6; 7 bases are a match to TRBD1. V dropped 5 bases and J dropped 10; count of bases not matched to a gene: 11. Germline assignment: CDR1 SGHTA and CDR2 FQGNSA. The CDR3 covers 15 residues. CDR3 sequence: CASSTRQGSGSPLHF. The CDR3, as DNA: TGTGCCAGCAGCACCAGACAGGGTTCTGGGTCACCCCTCCACTTT.

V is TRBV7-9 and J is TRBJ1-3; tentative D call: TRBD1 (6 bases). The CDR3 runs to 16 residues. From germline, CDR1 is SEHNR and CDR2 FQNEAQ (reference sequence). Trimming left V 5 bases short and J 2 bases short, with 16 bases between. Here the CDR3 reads CASSQTDRPPGNTIYF. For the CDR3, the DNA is TGTGCCAGCAGCCAAACCGACAGGCCCCCTGGAAACACCATATATTTT.

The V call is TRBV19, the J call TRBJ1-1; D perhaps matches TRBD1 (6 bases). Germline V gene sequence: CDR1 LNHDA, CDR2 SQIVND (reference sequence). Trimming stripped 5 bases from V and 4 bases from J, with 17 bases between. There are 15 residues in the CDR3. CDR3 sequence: CASSVSGVVVTEAFF. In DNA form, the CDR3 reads TGTGCCAGTAGTGTTTCAGGGGTCGTCGTCACTGAAGCTTTCTTT.

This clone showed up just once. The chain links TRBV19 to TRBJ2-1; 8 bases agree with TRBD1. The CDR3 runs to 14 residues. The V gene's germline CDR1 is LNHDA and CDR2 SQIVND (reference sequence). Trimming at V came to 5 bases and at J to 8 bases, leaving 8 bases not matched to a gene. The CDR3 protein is CASSQDRVLDEQFF. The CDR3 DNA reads TGTGCCAGTAGTCAGGACAGGGTGTTGGATGAGCAGTTCTTC.

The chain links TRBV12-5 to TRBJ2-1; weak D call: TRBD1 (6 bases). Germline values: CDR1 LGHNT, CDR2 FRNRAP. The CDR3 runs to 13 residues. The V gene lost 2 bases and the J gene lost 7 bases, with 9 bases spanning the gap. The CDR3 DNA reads TGTGCTAGTGGTTTGCCTCAGGGGAATGAGCAGTTCTTC. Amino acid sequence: CASGLPQGNEQFF.

CDR3 loop: CASSLEGTDYNEQFF. In nucleotides, the CDR3 is TGTGCCAGCAGCTTGGAAGGGACTGATTACAATGAGCAGTTCTTC. The chain combines TRBV5-5 with TRBJ2-1, with D perhaps TRBD2 (6 bases). Between the trimmed V and J ends, which lost 0 bases and 4 bases, there was a span of 11 bases. CDR3 size: 15 residues. CDR1 and CDR2 from the germline V gene are SGHKS and YYEKEE (reference sequence).

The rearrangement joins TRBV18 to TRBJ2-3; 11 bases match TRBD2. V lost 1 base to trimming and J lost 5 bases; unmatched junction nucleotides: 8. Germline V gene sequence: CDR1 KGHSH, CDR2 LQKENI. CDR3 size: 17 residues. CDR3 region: CASSPQVSGRAQDTQYF. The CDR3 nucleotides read TGTGCCAGCTCACCACAGGTTAGCGGGAGGGCCCAAGATACGCAGTATTTT.